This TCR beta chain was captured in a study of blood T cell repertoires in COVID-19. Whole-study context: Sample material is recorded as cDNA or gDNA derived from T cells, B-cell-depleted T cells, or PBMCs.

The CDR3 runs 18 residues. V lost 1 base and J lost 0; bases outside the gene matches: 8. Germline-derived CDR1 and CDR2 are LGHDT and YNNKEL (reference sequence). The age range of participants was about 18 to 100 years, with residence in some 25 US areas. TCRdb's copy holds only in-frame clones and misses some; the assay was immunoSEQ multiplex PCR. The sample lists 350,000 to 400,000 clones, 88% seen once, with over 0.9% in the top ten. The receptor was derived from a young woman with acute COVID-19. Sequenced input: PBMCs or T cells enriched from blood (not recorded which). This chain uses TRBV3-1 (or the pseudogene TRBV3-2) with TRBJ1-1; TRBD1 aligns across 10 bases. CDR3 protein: CASSQVLMGQGLNTEAFF. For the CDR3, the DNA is TGTGCCAGCAGCCAAGTCCTTATGGGACAGGGGTTGAACACTGAAGCTTTCTTT.